This TCR beta chain was recovered during a study of shared clonotypes between healthy human individuals. This clone appeared a few times. The CDR3 runs 15 residues. Trimming cost V 3 bases and J 3 bases; bases outside gene matches: 6. CDR1 is SGHRS, CDR2 YFSETQ, per germline. Profiling relied on immunoSEQ multiplex PCR, and the TCRdb table lists in-frame clones only, not all of them. The sample carries about 1 million clones, about 75% recorded once. The specimen was memory CD4+ T cells sorted from blood. The subset denotes: CD45RA-negative fraction. The V gene is TRBV5-1, the J gene TRBJ1-2, with 9 nucleotides matching TRBD1. The TCR was taken from a man in his late teens or twenties in good health. DNA of the CDR3: TGCGCCAGCAGCTGGCAGACAGGGGGTGACTATGGCTACACCTTC. Encoded protein: CASSWQTGGDYGYTF.